The entry below gives a single T cell receptor (beta chain) sequence along with its context. Its antigen is still unknown. Sequencing used immunoSEQ multiplex PCR; TCRdb keeps in-frame clones, though not all of them. The profile shows about 180,000 clones, 85% of them singletons. This specimen comes from a study of cytomegalovirus exposure and HLA in healthy donors. General observations from the study: First-cohort TCR clusters were later found to tend to co-occur in the approximately 120 validation repertoires.

The CDR3 is 13 residues long. Germline V CDR1 and CDR2: MGHRA, YSYEKL. With 3 bases clipped from V and 2 bases from J, the junction kept 0 bases outside the gene matches. This TCR derives from a man aged 18 to 30 in good health and CMV-seropositive. What was sequenced was PBMCs. The chain uses TRBV4-1 and TRBJ2-7; 8 nucleotides match TRBD2. The CDR3 region is CASSHSGAYEQYF. The CDR3 DNA reads as TGCGCCAGCAGCCATAGCGGGGCCTACGAGCAGTACTTC.